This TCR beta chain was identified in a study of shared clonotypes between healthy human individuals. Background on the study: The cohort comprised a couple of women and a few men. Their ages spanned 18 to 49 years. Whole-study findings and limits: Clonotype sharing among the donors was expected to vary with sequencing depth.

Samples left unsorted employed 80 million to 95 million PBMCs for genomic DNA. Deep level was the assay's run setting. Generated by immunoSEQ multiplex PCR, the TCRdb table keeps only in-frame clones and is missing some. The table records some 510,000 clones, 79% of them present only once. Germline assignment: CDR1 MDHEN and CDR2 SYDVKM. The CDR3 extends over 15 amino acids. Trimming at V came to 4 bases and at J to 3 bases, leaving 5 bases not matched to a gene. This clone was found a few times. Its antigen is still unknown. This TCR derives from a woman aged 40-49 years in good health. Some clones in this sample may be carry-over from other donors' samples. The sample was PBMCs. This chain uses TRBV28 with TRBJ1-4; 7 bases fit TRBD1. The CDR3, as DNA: TGTGCCAGCAGTTCGTCGGGACAGCCTAATGAAAAACTGTTTTTT. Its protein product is CASSSSGQPNEKLFF.